Following are 28 T cell receptor beta chains from one sample sequenced in a study of CD8 T cells in ankylosing spondylitis. Using its own MiXCR run on the 5' RACE reads, TCRdb lists one record per CDR3 protein. The sample has about 250,000 distinct CDR3 sequences, roughly a quarter seen once; the top ten hold roughly 0.67%. Sequencing was done on a sample of blood, either unsorted or a sorted T cell fraction (not recorded which). The receptor source for this set is a male donor with ankylosing spondylitis or in good health (not recorded which).

This clonotype appeared a few times. This chain links TRBV20-1 with TRBJ2-5, with no clear D. The CDR3 consists of 17 residues. CDR1 and CDR2 from the germline V gene are DFQATT and SNEGSKA (reference sequence). Trimming stripped 1 base from V and 2 bases from J, with 20 bases between. The CDR3 nucleotides are TGCAGTGCTAGAGCTCTCCGTGGCTCAGCCTTACAAGAGACCCAGTACTTC. Protein: CSARALRGSALQETQYF.

The V gene is TRBV10-3, the J gene TRBJ2-3; D not certain. This CDR3 is built from 13 residues. Germline CDR1 ENHRY, CDR2 SYGVKD. V lost 0 bases, J lost 0 bases, and 1 base lay in between. CDR3 DNA sequence: TGTGCCATCAGTGAGTCGAGCACAGATACGCAGTATTTT. It translates to CAISESSTDTQYF.

The table lists this clonotype with a few counts. The chain employs TRBV6-1 and TRBJ2-2; 10 positions agree with TRBD2. Looked up from germline, CDR1 is MNHNS and CDR2 is SASEGT. The CDR3 loop spans 15 amino acids. V was clipped by 7 bases and J by 3 bases; unmatched bases: 5. CDR3 sequence reads: CASMRAGGHTGELFF. CDR3 bases: TGTGCCAGCATGCGAGCGGGGGGGCACACCGGGGAGCTGTTTTTT.

This clonotype was seen more than once but under ten times. The chain employs TRBV11-2 and TRBJ2-3; D is uncertain. CDR1 is SGHAT and CDR2 is FQNNGV in the germline V gene. The CDR3 runs to 15 residues. V gave up 1 base and J gave up 2 bases, with 10 bases separating them. This CDR3 is CASSLGSPSTDTQYF. CDR3 DNA sequence: TGTGCCAGCAGCTTAGGGAGTCCCTCCACAGATACGCAGTATTTT.

This clonotype was seen many times. The CDR3 nucleotides read TGTGCCAGCAGCTTGTTTCACAGATACACAGATACGCAGTATTTT. It specifies CASSLFHRYTDTQYF. The chain links TRBV5-6 to TRBJ2-3; no firm D call. The CDR3 loop spans 15 amino acids. Trimming removed 1 base from V and 2 bases from J, with 11 bases in between. Germline V gene lookup returns CDR1 SGHDT and CDR2 YYEEEE.

This clonotype was seen a few times. The chain is built from TRBV5-1 and TRBJ2-5, with D maybe TRBD1 (6 bases). V was cut by 3 bases and J by 7 bases, with 19 bases left in between. CDR3 size: 15 residues. CDR1 is SGHRS and CDR2 is YFSETQ in the germline V gene. DNA of the CDR3: TGCGCCAGCAGCTACCAAACAGGGATGTGGGCGACCCAGTACTTC. Its translation: CASSYQTGMWATQYF.

This clonotype was detected a few times. The V call is TRBV12-3 or TRBV12-4, the J call TRBJ2-2; D is unresolved. The CDR3 spans 14 residues. Trimming took off 5 bases at V and 1 base at J, with 8 bases between the two ends. The chain's CDR3 is CASSTTVNTGELFF. CDR3 nucleotides: TGTGCCAGCAGTACGACGGTGAACACCGGGGAGCTGTTTTTT.

The chain links TRBV20-1 to TRBJ2-5; TRBD2 agrees at 7 bases. CDR1 DFQATT and CDR2 SNEGSKA come from the germline V gene (reference sequence). CDR3 length equals 12 residues. Trimming took 6 bases from V and 5 from J; bases not matched to a gene: 6. CDR3 in DNA: TGCAGTGCCAGCGGGGCCGGGGAGACCCAGTACTTC. This codes for CSASGAGETQYF.

The rearrangement uses TRBV29-1 and TRBJ2-1; TRBD1 or TRBD2 may be the D gene (5 bases each). Trimming took 7 bases from V and 9 from J, leaving 19 bases between them. From germline, CDR1 is SQVTM and CDR2 ANQGSEA. This CDR3 comprises 13 residues. CDR3 loop: CSAGTGLPPEQFF. The DNA of the CDR3 is TGCAGCGCGGGGACGGGGCTTCCCCCTGAGCAGTTCTTC.

This chain joins TRBV20-1 and TRBJ1-4; 9 bases match TRBD1. J gave up 8 bases and V 3 bases, and 1 base lay outside the gene matches. In germline, CDR1 is DFQATT, CDR2 SNEGSKA (reference sequence). This CDR3 contains 12 residues. In DNA form, the CDR3 reads TGCAGTGCTAGGGGGACAGGGGAAAAACTGTTTTTT. Encoded protein: CSARGTGEKLFF.

The gene calls are TRBV20-1 and TRBJ2-7; tentative D call: TRBD2 (6 bases). Trimming pared 2 bases from V and 4 bases from J, leaving 18 bases between. This CDR3 has 15 amino acids. Germline V gene data show CDR1 as DFQATT and CDR2 as SNEGSKA (reference sequence). CDR3 sequence reads: CSARWDPRGRYEQYF. The DNA of the CDR3 is TGCAGTGCTAGATGGGACCCTAGAGGGAGGTACGAGCAGTACTTC.

The gene calls are TRBV27 and TRBJ2-2; unclear D gene. V was cut by 9 bases and J by 0 bases, with 23 bases left in between. The CDR3 has 18 residues. Germline CDR1 is MNHEY and CDR2 is SMNVEV (reference sequence). The CDR3 sequence: CARWAARTTTSNTGELFF. The CDR3, as DNA: TGTGCCAGATGGGCAGCTCGTACAACCACTTCGAACACCGGGGAGCTGTTTTTT.

The chain combines TRBV29-1 with TRBJ2-5; 7 nucleotides line up with TRBD1. The CDR3 spans 13 residues. J gave up 5 bases and V 3 bases, and 6 bases lay outside the gene matches. Looked up from germline, CDR1 is SQVTM and CDR2 is ANQGSEA. CDR3 DNA sequence: TGCAGCGTTGATTACAGGGGTGGGGAGACCCAGTACTTC. It yields the protein CSVDYRGGETQYF.

This clonotype was detected many times. The chain recombines TRBV12-3 or TRBV12-4 with TRBJ2-1; D possibly corresponds to TRBD2 (6 bases). CDR3 length: 15 amino acids. V was trimmed by 1 base and J by 2 bases, leaving 9 bases between them. CDR3 region: CASSLDGRTYNEQFF. CDR3 nucleotide sequence: TGTGCCAGCAGTTTAGACGGGAGAACCTACAATGAGCAGTTCTTC.

This clonotype showed up many times. V gene TRBV7-2 combines with J gene TRBJ1-1; D is uncertain. Trimming shortened V by 1 base and J by 1 base, and 10 bases separated the two germline ends. Germline CDR1 SGHTA, CDR2 FQGNSA. This CDR3 has 15 amino acids. The CDR3 DNA reads as TGTGCCAGCAGCTTAGTAGTAACAGAGAACACTGAAGCTTTCTTT. This encodes CASSLVVTENTEAFF.

This chain joins TRBV12-3 or TRBV12-4 and TRBJ1-3; D is undetermined. This CDR3 is 13 amino acids long. V lost 7 bases and J 0 bases, leaving 7 bases between the germline ends. In DNA form, the CDR3 reads TGTGCCAGCACAGATCCCTCTGGAAACACCATATATTTT. Amino acid sequence: CASTDPSGNTIYF.

V gene TRBV24-1 combines with J gene TRBJ2-1, with D perhaps matching TRBD1 (6 bases). From germline, CDR1 is KGHDR and CDR2 SFDVKD. V dropped 7 bases and J dropped 4 bases, with 16 bases sitting between them. CDR3 length: 15 amino acids. CDR3 sequence: CATSPPGHPYNEQFF. In nucleotides, the CDR3 is TGTGCCACCAGCCCACCGGGACACCCGTACAATGAGCAGTTCTTC.

V gene TRBV27 combines with J gene TRBJ2-3, with unresolved D. Trimming removed 7 bases at V and 2 bases at J, with 7 bases between. CDR1 and CDR2 from the germline V gene are MNHEY and SMNVEV (reference sequence). The CDR3 is made up of 12 amino acids. The CDR3 reads CASTSATDTQYF. As DNA, the CDR3 is TGTGCCAGCACCTCCGCCACAGATACGCAGTATTTT.

This clonotype was observed many times. This sequence joins TRBV29-1 and TRBJ2-3; D might be TRBD1 or TRBD2, each matching 5 bases. In germline, CDR1 is SQVTM, CDR2 ANQGSEA. Between the trimmed V and J ends, which lost 6 bases and 9 bases, there was a span of 10 bases. This CDR3 region has 10 residues. The CDR3 loop reads CSVGDGTQYF. The CDR3 nucleotides read TGCAGCGTCGGGGACGGGACGCAGTATTTT.

This chain connects TRBV20-1 to TRBJ2-7, with D perhaps TRBD1 (6 bases). Between the trimmed V and J ends, which lost 3 bases and 4 bases, there was a span of 13 bases. This CDR3 comprises 13 residues. The V gene's germline CDR1 is DFQATT and CDR2 SNEGSKA (reference sequence). Here the CDR3 reads CSARSQQGYEQYF. DNA of the CDR3: TGCAGTGCTAGGTCGCAACAGGGTTACGAGCAGTACTTC.

The chain combines TRBV5-1 with TRBJ2-3; D not resolved. The ends were cut back, 5 bases at V and 4 bases at J, with 5 bases in the middle. Germline V gene data show CDR1 as SGHRS and CDR2 as YFSETQ. The CDR3 loop spans 11 amino acids. The CDR3 sequence: CASRGPDTQYF. The CDR3 DNA reads TGCGCCAGCAGAGGGCCAGATACGCAGTATTTT.

This clonotype was seen more than once but under ten times. The V and J genes are TRBV5-1 and TRBJ2-7, with 9 nucleotides matching TRBD1. V lost 0 bases and J lost 4; bases outside the gene matches: 8. The CDR3 runs to 16 residues. CDR1 SGHRS and CDR2 YFSETQ come from the germline V gene. The CDR3 DNA is TGCGCCAGCAGCTTGGGAGCTGGACAGGGGTTGTACGAGCAGTACTTC. Protein: CASSLGAGQGLYEQYF.

This chain uses TRBV3-1 with TRBJ2-1; the D gene is possibly TRBD2 (5 bases). The CDR3 runs 14 residues. Looked up from germline, CDR1 is LGHDT and CDR2 is YNNKEL (reference sequence). Trimming removed 3 bases from V and 2 bases from J, with 8 bases in between. The CDR3 sequence is CASSHTTTYNEQFF. The DNA of the CDR3 is TGTGCCAGCAGCCACACGACTACCTACAATGAGCAGTTCTTC.

This clonotype came up many times. This chain joins TRBV5-1 and TRBJ2-1; 10 positions agree with TRBD2. V dropped 2 bases and J dropped 4; count of bases not matched to a gene: 3. This CDR3 is 15 amino acids long. Germline V gene sequence: CDR1 SGHRS, CDR2 YFSETQ. For the CDR3, the DNA is TGCGCCAGCAGCTTAGCGGGGGGGATATACAATGAGCAGTTCTTC. Its protein product is CASSLAGGIYNEQFF.

This chain uses TRBV6-1 with TRBJ2-7, with 7 nucleotides matching TRBD1. Per the germline V gene, CDR1 is MNHNS and CDR2 is SASEGT. The CDR3 is 14 residues long. Trimming at V came to 8 bases and at J to 0 bases, leaving 7 bases not matched to a gene. The CDR3 DNA reads as TGTGCCAGCTGCCGGGACAGCCCCTCCTACGAGCAGTACTTC. It specifies CASCRDSPSYEQYF.

This clonotype was found a few times. The chain recombines TRBV7-9 with TRBJ2-7; the D is unclear. The CDR3 has 12 amino acids. In germline, CDR1 is SEHNR, CDR2 FQNEAQ (reference sequence). Trimming cost V 5 bases and J 7 bases, with 12 bases left between them. CDR3 region: CASSRISWEQYF. Written as DNA, the CDR3 is TGTGCCAGCAGCCGGATCTCCTGGGAGCAGTACTTC.

This rearrangement joins TRBV20-1 to TRBJ2-5; perhaps TRBD2 as D (7 bases). CDR1 DFQATT and CDR2 SNEGSKA come from the germline V gene (reference sequence). The CDR3 spans 15 residues. Deletions cut 3 bases from V and 3 bases from J, with 17 bases between. The CDR3 nucleotides read TGCAGTGCTAGTGTCGCGGGGGCCCCAAAAGAGACCCAGTACTTC. Its translation is CSASVAGAPKETQYF.

The J gene is TRBJ2-7, the V gene TRBV12-3 or TRBV12-4, with no clear D. V was shortened by 8 bases and J by 2 bases, with 4 bases between the two germline ends. There are 10 residues in the CDR3. The chain's CDR3 is CASPPYEQYF. Written as DNA, the CDR3 is TGTGCCAGCCCCCCCTACGAGCAGTACTTC.